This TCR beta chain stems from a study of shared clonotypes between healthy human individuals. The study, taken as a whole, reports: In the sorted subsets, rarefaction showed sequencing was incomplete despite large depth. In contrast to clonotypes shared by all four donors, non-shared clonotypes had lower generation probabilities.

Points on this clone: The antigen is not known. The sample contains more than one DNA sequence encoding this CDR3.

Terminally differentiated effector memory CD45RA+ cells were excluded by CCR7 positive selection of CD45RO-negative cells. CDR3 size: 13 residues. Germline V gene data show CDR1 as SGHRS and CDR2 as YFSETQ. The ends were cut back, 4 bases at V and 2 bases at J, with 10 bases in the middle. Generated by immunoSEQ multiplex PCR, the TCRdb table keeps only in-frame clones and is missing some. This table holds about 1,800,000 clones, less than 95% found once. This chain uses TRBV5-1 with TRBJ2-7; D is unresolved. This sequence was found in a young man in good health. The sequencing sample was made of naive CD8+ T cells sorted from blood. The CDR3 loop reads CASSLDGTYEQYF. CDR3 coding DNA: TGCGCCAGCAGCCTGGACGGTACCTACGAGCAGTACTTC.